The 28 T cell receptor beta chains listed next were all sequenced from one sample in a study of identifying expanded T cells in peripheral blood. Clones were read by immunoSEQ multiplex PCR, and TCRdb kept only the in-frame ones, dropping some. This sample yields 95,000 to 150,000 clones, of which more than 80% are seen a single time; around 3.3% belongs to the top ten. The material sequenced was blood. The receptors derive from a person aged 18 to 75 in good health.

This clone was counted between two and nine times. V is TRBV10-3 and J is TRBJ2-3; D remains ambiguous. Trimming took off 8 bases at V and 0 bases at J, with 12 bases between the two ends. CDR3 size: 14 residues. Germline values: CDR1 ENHRY, CDR2 SYGVKD. In nucleotides, the CDR3 is TGTGCCATCGAAGGCGGAGCTAGCACAGATACGCAGTATTTT. Residues: CAIEGGASTDTQYF.

The chain uses TRBV18 and TRBJ2-3; D unresolved. Trimming left V 3 bases short and J 6 bases short, with 13 bases between. The CDR3 totals 14 residues. CDR1 is KGHSH and CDR2 is LQKENI in the germline V gene. This chain's CDR3 is CASSPQTIRDTQYF. CDR3 in DNA: TGTGCCAGCTCACCGCAGACAATTCGGGATACGCAGTATTTT.

This chain's CDR3 is CASSDRVVAWVYEQYF. CDR3 coding DNA: TGTGCCAGCAGTGACCGGGTAGTGGCTTGGGTCTACGAGCAGTACTTC. V gene TRBV6-1 combines with J gene TRBJ2-7; D gene ambiguous. V was trimmed by 3 bases and J by 3 bases, leaving 18 bases between them. Per germline, CDR1 MNHNS and CDR2 SASEGT. CDR3 length: 16 residues.

This clone has only a few counts. V is TRBV30 and J is TRBJ1-5; D not resolved. V shed 4 bases and J shed 2 bases, with 9 bases lying between them. This CDR3 has 13 amino acids. Looked up from germline, CDR1 is GTSNPN and CDR2 is SVGIG (reference sequence). The DNA for the CDR3 is TGTGCCTGGAATAGGGATGGCAATCAGCCCCAGCATTTT. It encodes CAWNRDGNQPQHF.

The sample holds a few counts of this clone. The genes are TRBV9 and TRBJ1-6; maybe TRBD1 (6 bases). CDR1 SGDLS and CDR2 YYNGEE come from the germline V gene. The CDR3 extends over 14 amino acids. V was shortened by 4 bases and J by 7 bases, with 12 bases between the two germline ends. The CDR3 reads CASSTRQANSPLHF. The CDR3 DNA is TGTGCCAGCAGCACCCGACAGGCGAATTCACCCCTCCACTTT.

The V and J genes are TRBV11-3 and TRBJ1-4; no firm D call. The CDR3 sequence is 14 residues long. Trimming removed 5 bases at V and 5 bases at J, with 12 bases between. The germline V gene encodes CDR1 SGHNT and CDR2 YENEEA. The CDR3 DNA sequence: TGTGCCAGCAGCCAAGGCAATAACAATGAAAAACTGTTTTTT. Protein product: CASSQGNNNEKLFF.

V and J are TRBV5-1 and TRBJ2-1; TRBD2 might be the D (5 bases). Germline CDR1 and CDR2: SGHRS and YFSETQ. CDR3 length: 16 amino acids. The V end was cut by 4 bases, the J end by 5 bases, with 19 bases between. This chain's CDR3 is CASSRGAVLGNNEQFF. The DNA for the CDR3 is TGCGCCAGCAGCCGGGGAGCGGTTCTGGGGAACAATGAGCAGTTCTTC. Full variable domain (missing parts from reference TRBV5-1 and TRBJ2-1): KAGVTQTPRYLIKTRGQQVTLSCSPISGHRSVSWYQQTPGQGLQFLFEYFSETQRNKGNFPGRFSGRQFSNSRSEMNVSTLELGDSALYLCASSRGAVLGNNEQFFGPGTRLTVL.

The CDR3 region has the DNA TGTGCCAGCAGTGTACGACTAGCGGGGGCGCAAGAGACCCAGTACTTC. Protein sequence: CASSVRLAGAQETQYF. The chain has TRBV2 and TRBJ2-5; TRBD2 agrees at 12 bases. Germline V gene sequence: CDR1 SNHLY, CDR2 FYNNEI. The CDR3 spans 16 residues. J gave up 2 bases and V 4 bases, and 5 bases lay outside the gene matches.

This clone has a handful of counts. This chain joins TRBV11-2 and TRBJ1-1, with D maybe TRBD1 (5 bases). Germline-derived CDR1 and CDR2 are SGHAT and FQNNGV. V lost 1 base and J 1 base, leaving 10 bases between the germline ends. The CDR3 extends over 15 amino acids. The DNA for the CDR3 is TGTGCCAGCAGCTTAGCCCAGGGTCGGAACACTGAAGCTTTCTTT. The encoded protein is CASSLAQGRNTEAFF.

The chain recombines TRBV7-2 with TRBJ1-2, with 10 nucleotides matching TRBD1. CDR1 SGHTA and CDR2 FQGNSA come from the germline V gene. V lost 5 bases to trimming and J lost 1 base; unmatched junction nucleotides: 16. This CDR3 region has 19 residues. CDR3: CASSPGTGAWGILNYGYTF. The CDR3 region has the DNA TGTGCCAGCAGCCCCGGGACAGGGGCTTGGGGCATCCTTAACTATGGCTACACCTTC.

This CDR3 is CASSSPMEAGRTQYF. The CDR3 nucleotides read TGTGCCAGCAGCTCCCCCATGGAGGCAGGGAGGACGCAGTATTTT. This rearrangement joins TRBV5-4 to TRBJ2-3, with D possibly being TRBD2 (6 bases). CDR1 is SGHNT, CDR2 YYREEE, per germline (reference sequence). This CDR3 has 15 residues. V was trimmed by 3 bases and J by 9 bases, leaving 20 bases between them.

This chain joins TRBV4-1 and TRBJ2-5; D tentatively reads TRBD1 or TRBD2 (5 bases each). The CDR3 is made up of 14 amino acids. Germline values: CDR1 MGHRA, CDR2 YSYEKL. V lost 5 bases and J lost 5, with 15 bases in between. The CDR3 loop is CASSTSRGGETQYF. The CDR3 bases are TGCGCCAGCAGCACGTCTAGGGGCGGGGAGACCCAGTACTTC.

The rearrangement joins TRBV27 to TRBJ2-1; a possible D gene is TRBD1 (6 bases). Germline V lookup: CDR1 MNHEY, CDR2 SMNVEV (reference sequence). The V and J ends lost 5 bases and 0 bases respectively, with 17 bases between them. The CDR3 covers 17 residues. CDR3 bases: TGTGCCAGCAGTCCCCCCCCCAAGACAGGCTCCTACAATGAGCAGTTCTTC. Its protein is CASSPPPKTGSYNEQFF.

The genes are TRBV6-5 and TRBJ1-2; possible D gene TRBD1, 5 bases. The germline V and J ends were trimmed by 2 bases and 6 bases, with 10 bases remaining between them. The CDR3 contains 13 residues. CDR1 MNHEY and CDR2 SVGAGI come from the germline V gene. The CDR3 DNA reads TGTGCCAGCAGTTACGCGGGGGAGGATGGCTACACCTTC. Translation: CASSYAGEDGYTF.

The CDR3 here is CASSLSRNTGELFF. The CDR3 DNA is TGTGCCAGCTCACTATCTAGGAACACCGGGGAGCTGTTTTTT. This chain links TRBV18 with TRBJ2-2; the D is unclear. The V gene lost 4 bases and the J gene lost 1 base, with 7 bases spanning the gap. The CDR3 consists of 14 residues. Germline V CDR1 and CDR2: KGHSH, LQKENI.

The chain couples TRBV7-8 to TRBJ1-5; 8 bases agree with TRBD1. The V gene's germline CDR1 is SGHVS and CDR2 FQNEAQ. V was clipped by 5 bases and J by 6 bases; unmatched bases: 9. The CDR3 is 15 amino acids. The CDR3 loop reads CASSPDRGTSQPQHF. The CDR3 DNA reads as TGTGCCAGCAGCCCCGACAGGGGTACGAGTCAGCCCCAGCATTTT.

J is TRBJ2-1 and V is TRBV6-5; weak D call: TRBD2 (6 bases). Germline CDR1 is MNHEY and CDR2 is SVGAGI. The CDR3 runs 14 residues. Trimming shortened V by 0 bases and J by 9 bases, and 12 bases separated the two germline ends. The DNA of the CDR3 is TGTGCCAGCAGTTACTCCCCGACTAGGCTTGAGCAGTTCTTC. Translating gives CASSYSPTRLEQFF.

The genes are TRBV18 and TRBJ1-2, with D perhaps TRBD1 (6 bases). Trimming shortened V by 2 bases and J by 5 bases, and 18 bases separated the two germline ends. The CDR3 has 16 residues. Germline V gene data show CDR1 as KGHSH and CDR2 as LQKENI. This CDR3 is CASSPIAGIGGYGYTF. CDR3 DNA sequence: TGTGCCAGCTCACCAATCGCAGGGATAGGGGGGTATGGCTACACCTTC.

J is TRBJ1-2 and V is TRBV6-1; 8 bases are a match to TRBD1. The CDR3 runs 15 residues. Unmatched junction bases numbered 10, after V lost 9 bases and J lost 1 base. Germline assignment: CDR1 MNHNS and CDR2 SASEGT. The CDR3 spells CASCPGTGNNYGYTF. The DNA for the CDR3 is TGTGCCAGTTGTCCCGGGACAGGAAATAACTATGGCTACACCTTC.

The V and J genes are TRBV19 and TRBJ1-1; D uncertain. Deletions cut 6 bases from V and 0 bases from J, with 11 bases between. This CDR3 spans 14 amino acids. In germline, CDR1 is LNHDA, CDR2 SQIVND (reference sequence). CDR3 loop: CASRRKGMNTEAFF. CDR3 coding DNA: TGTGCCAGTAGACGAAAGGGTATGAACACTGAAGCTTTCTTT.

The chain uses TRBV5-4 and TRBJ2-6; 9 nucleotides line up with TRBD1. J lost 1 base, V lost 4 bases, and 6 bases had no gene match. CDR1 SGHNT and CDR2 YYREEE come from the germline V gene (reference sequence). The CDR3 loop spans 17 amino acids. The CDR3 sequence is CASSVTGGRSGANVLTF. Written as DNA, the CDR3 is TGTGCCAGCAGCGTAACAGGGGGCAGATCTGGGGCCAACGTCCTGACTTTC.

V and J are TRBV7-9 and TRBJ2-7; TRBD1 matches 8 bases. The CDR3 sequence is 13 residues long. Germline V gene lookup returns CDR1 SEHNR and CDR2 FQNEAQ (reference sequence). Unmatched junction bases numbered 5, after V lost 4 bases and J lost 6 bases. The chain's CDR3 is CASSSRTGTEQYF. CDR3 sequence (DNA): TGTGCCAGCAGCTCGCGGACAGGGACCGAGCAGTACTTC. The variable domain in full, completed from reference TRBV7-9 and TRBJ2-7, reads DTGVSQNPRHKITKRGQNVTFRCDPISEHNRLYWYRQTLGQGPEFLTYFQNEAQLEKSRLLSDRFSAERPKGSFSTLEIQRTEQGDSAMYLCASSSRTGTEQYFGPGTRLTVT.

The J gene is TRBJ2-1, the V gene TRBV18; 8 bases line up with TRBD1. CDR3 length: 14 amino acids. Germline CDR1 KGHSH, CDR2 LQKENI. The V segment lost 3 bases and the J segment 9 bases; nucleotides outside the gene matches: 7. In nucleotides, the CDR3 is TGTGCCAGCTCACCTGTCGACAGGGGTGGTGAGCAGTTCTTC. Translated: CASSPVDRGGEQFF. Complete variable domain (other parts from reference TRBV18 and TRBJ2-1): NAGVMQNPRHLVRRRGQEARLRCSPMKGHSHVYWYRQLPEEGLKFMVYLQKENIIDESGMPKERFSAEFPKEGPSILRIQQVVRGDSAAYFCASSPVDRGGEQFFGPGTRLTVL.

The rearrangement joins TRBV6-6 to TRBJ2-7; D is perhaps TRBD1 (6 bases). The germline V and J ends were trimmed by 5 bases and 2 bases, with 19 bases remaining between them. Germline V gene sequence: CDR1 MNHNY, CDR2 SVGAGI (reference sequence). The CDR3 is 16 residues long. CDR3 sequence: CASSQRGQSQTYEQYF. CDR3 sequence (DNA): TGTGCCAGCAGTCAACGAGGACAGTCCCAAACCTACGAGCAGTACTTC.

The chain uses TRBV6-4 and TRBJ1-1; TRBD1 matches at 7 bases. Trimming removed 6 bases from V and 12 bases from J; junction bases left unmatched: 13. Germline V lookup: CDR1 MRHNA, CDR2 SNTAGT. The CDR3 length is 13 residues. CDR3 nucleotide sequence: TGTGCCAGCAGCGAGGAAACCGGGACAGCTCCTTTCTTT. Translated: CASSEETGTAPFF.

The chain links TRBV4-3 to TRBJ1-4; no clear D. Germline CDR1 and CDR2: LGHNA and YSLEER. V dropped 3 bases and J dropped 9 bases, with 23 bases sitting between them. The CDR3 covers 17 residues. The DNA for the CDR3 is TGCGCCAGCAGCCAGTATACCCATGGGAGGGTTAACCAAAAACTGTTTTTT. Translating it yields CASSQYTHGRVNQKLFF.

The CDR3 sequence: CASSTYRTGSLTEAFF. The CDR3 coding sequence is TGTGCCAGTAGTACCTACCGGACAGGGAGTTTAACTGAAGCTTTCTTT. The chain couples TRBV19 to TRBJ1-1; 8 nucleotides line up with TRBD1. V dropped 4 bases and J dropped 5; count of bases not matched to a gene: 12. This CDR3 is built from 16 residues. Germline assignment: CDR1 LNHDA and CDR2 SQIVND (reference sequence).

This chain links TRBV19 with TRBJ1-1; D is ambiguous. Trimming shortened V by 3 bases and J by 3 bases, and 14 bases separated the two germline ends. Germline CDR1 and CDR2: LNHDA and SQIVND (reference sequence). CDR3 size: 15 residues. CDR3 in amino acids: CASSIRGGLDTEAFF. CDR3 nucleotides: TGTGCCAGTAGTATTCGAGGCGGATTGGACACTGAAGCTTTCTTT.